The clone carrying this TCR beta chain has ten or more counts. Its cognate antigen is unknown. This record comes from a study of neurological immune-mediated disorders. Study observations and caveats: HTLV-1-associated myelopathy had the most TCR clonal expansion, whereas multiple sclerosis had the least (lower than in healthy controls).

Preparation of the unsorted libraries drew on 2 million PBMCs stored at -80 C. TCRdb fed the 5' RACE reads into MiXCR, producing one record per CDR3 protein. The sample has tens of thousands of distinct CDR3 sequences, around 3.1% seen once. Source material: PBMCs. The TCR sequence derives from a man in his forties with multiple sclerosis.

The CDR3 region is CSVEHWVNTDTQYF. The CDR3 DNA reads TGCAGCGTTGAACATTGGGTCAACACAGATACGCAGTATTTT. The chain couples TRBV29-1 to TRBJ2-3; D is unresolved. This CDR3 is 14 amino acids long. Deletions cut 2 bases from V and 2 bases from J, with 11 bases between. Germline assignment: CDR1 SQVTM and CDR2 ANQGSEA.